This TCR beta chain was recovered during a study of cytomegalovirus exposure and HLA in healthy donors. A multiplex PCR was run with 60 Vbeta primers and 13 Jbeta primers. The method was immunoSEQ multiplex PCR; TCRdb's version includes in-frame clones alone and lacks a portion of them. Among almost 200,000 clones listed, more than 75% were seen once. The CDR3 contains 15 residues. CDR1 is SSHAT and CDR2 is FNYEAQ in the germline V gene (reference sequence). V lost 5 bases, J lost 2 bases, and 15 bases lay in between. Overall study findings and caveats: Immune exposure was documented only through CMV serostatus. In a later analysis, at a false discovery rate of 0.05, under 20,000 TCR beta sequences were associated with HLA alleles. Highly shared variants forming one cluster were likely a sequencing artifact. Using the classifier, cytomegalovirus status was reportedly diagnosed with high specificity and sensitivity.

A remark on this clone: The antigen remains unidentified.

The receptor was derived from a male donor in good health and CMV-seropositive. The chain has TRBV7-7 and TRBJ2-5, with a weak D call TRBD1 (5 bases). The specimen was PBMCs. CDR3 loop: CASSRTPNSQETQYF. In DNA form, the CDR3 reads TGTGCCAGCAGCAGGACACCGAACTCACAAGAGACCCAGTACTTC.